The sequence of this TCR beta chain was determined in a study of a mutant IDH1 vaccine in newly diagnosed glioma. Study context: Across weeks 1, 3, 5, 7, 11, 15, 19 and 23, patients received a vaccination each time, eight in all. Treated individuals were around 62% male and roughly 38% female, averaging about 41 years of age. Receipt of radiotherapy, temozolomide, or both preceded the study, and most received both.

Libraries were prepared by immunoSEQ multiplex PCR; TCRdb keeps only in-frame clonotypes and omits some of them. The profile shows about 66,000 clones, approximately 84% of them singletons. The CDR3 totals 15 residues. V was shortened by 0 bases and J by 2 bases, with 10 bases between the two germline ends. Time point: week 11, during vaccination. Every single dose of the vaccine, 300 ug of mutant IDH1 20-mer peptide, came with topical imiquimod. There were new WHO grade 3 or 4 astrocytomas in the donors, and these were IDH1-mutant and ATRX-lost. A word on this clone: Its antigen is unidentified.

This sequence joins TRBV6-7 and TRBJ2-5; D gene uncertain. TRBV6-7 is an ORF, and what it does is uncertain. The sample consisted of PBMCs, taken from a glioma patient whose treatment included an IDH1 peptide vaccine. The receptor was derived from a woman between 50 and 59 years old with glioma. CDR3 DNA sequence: TGTGCCAGCAGTTACTCGTCTCTGTGGCAAGAGACCCAGTACTTC. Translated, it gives CASSYSSLWQETQYF.